This T cell receptor beta chain was sequenced for a study of blood T cell repertoires in COVID-19. Study background: Specimens from acute and convalescent COVID-19 originated in the United States, Italy and Spain. T cells, B-cell-depleted T cells, or PBMCs supplied cDNA or gDNA.

In the original workflow: From reference gene primer amplification, estimates of nucleated cell counts were derived. Sequencing used immunoSEQ multiplex PCR; TCRdb keeps in-frame clones, though not all of them. The DNA was the basis for D and trimming; V, J and clone size are from that table. The sample carries 55,000 to 75,000 clones, around 82% recorded once. Seattle participants joined during active infection and were tracked over time. The CDR3 is made up of 15 amino acids. The V gene's germline CDR1 is SNHLY and CDR2 FYNNEI. Trimming took off 6 bases at V and 8 bases at J, with 20 bases between the two ends.

The material sequenced was peripheral blood. This TCR was sampled from a man of 80 years or more with COVID-19, enrolled during active disease. The genes are TRBV2 and TRBJ2-4; perhaps TRBD1 as D (5 bases). CDR3 sequence: CASRPSRVEVDIQYF. CDR3 bases: TGTGCCAGCAGGCCGTCCAGGGTCGAGGTAGACATTCAGTACTTC.